What follows describes a single TCR beta chain. These data come from a study of blood T cells in healthy people across ages. No fewer than 7 million PBMCs went into each sample. The use of a sample-barcoded 5' primer and a J-beta primer mix characterized a second PCR of about 7 to 12 cycles. TCRdb fed the 5' RACE reads into MiXCR, producing one record per CDR3 protein. The sample includes over 1,300,000 distinct CDR3 sequences, 55% to 75% of them seen just once. The CDR3 runs to 17 residues. From germline, CDR1 is SGHAT and CDR2 FQNNGV. V was pared by 7 bases and J by 0 bases, with 21 bases between. The sequence was collected from a man aged 18 to 30 in good health. The chain recombines TRBV11-2 with TRBJ1-1; D unresolved. Sequences were obtained from blood. This CDR3 is CASTTPPSQPMNTEAFF. In DNA, the CDR3 is TGTGCCAGCACCACTCCTCCTAGTCAGCCTATGAACACTGAAGCTTTCTTT.